Each of the 15 T cell receptor beta chains below was sequenced from the same sample in a study of T cell responses to AZD1222 COVID-19 vaccine. The assay was immunoSEQ multiplex PCR, and TCRdb's table has in-frame clones only and misses some. The data show around 130,000 clones, approximately 90% seen once. The sequenced sample was peripheral blood, obtained on day 0 of AZD1222 vaccination. The receptors shown here come from an adult in good health.

The chain links TRBV9 to TRBJ2-1; D call uncertain. The ends were cut back, 0 bases at V and 8 bases at J, with 12 bases in the middle. In germline, CDR1 is SGDLS, CDR2 YYNGEE. The CDR3 loop spans 14 amino acids. CDR3 sequence reads: CASSVEGQWDEQFF. DNA of the CDR3: TGTGCCAGCAGCGTAGAAGGCCAATGGGATGAGCAGTTCTTC.

This clone was counted once. The chain couples TRBV28 to TRBJ1-2; D remains ambiguous. This CDR3 is built from 15 residues. Germline V gene sequence: CDR1 MDHEN, CDR2 SYDVKM. The germline V and J ends were trimmed by 10 bases and 0 bases, with 18 bases remaining between them. CDR3 in DNA: TGTGCCATCCAAACCGGGATTAACACTAACTATGGCTACACCTTC. Translation gives CAIQTGINTNYGYTF.

The CDR3 spells CASSLHGQGRGNTIYF. CDR3 nucleotides: TGTGCCAGCAGTTTACATGGACAGGGGCGAGGAAACACCATATATTTT. This sequence joins TRBV7-9 and TRBJ1-3; 9 nucleotides agree with TRBD1. V lost 6 bases to trimming and J lost 4 bases; unmatched junction nucleotides: 10. CDR1 SEHNR and CDR2 FQNEAQ come from the germline V gene (reference sequence). The CDR3 sequence is 16 residues long.

V is TRBV11-3 and J is TRBJ2-7; 7 nucleotides line up with TRBD2. CDR3 length: 14 amino acids. The ends lost 9 bases at V and 2 bases at J; junction bases unmatched: 10. Germline V gene data show CDR1 as SGHNT and CDR2 as YENEEA. As DNA, the CDR3 is TGTGCCAGTTCCAGCGGGAATCCACCCTACGAGCAGTACTTC. Its translation: CASSSGNPPYEQYF. The whole variable domain, filled in from reference TRBV11-3 and TRBJ2-7, reads EAGVVQSPRYKIIEKKQPVAFWCNPISGHNTLYWYLQNLGQGPELLIRYENEEAVDDSQLPKDRFSAERLKGVDSTLKIQPAELGDSAVYLCASSSGNPPYEQYFGPGTRLTVT.

The chain combines TRBV6-2 or TRBV6-3 with TRBJ2-7; TRBD1 aligns across 10 bases. The V segment lost 5 bases and the J segment 5 bases; nucleotides outside the gene matches: 9. The CDR3 covers 15 residues. Germline V gene sequence: CDR1 MNHEY, CDR2 SVGEGT. The chain's CDR3 is CASSDPGQGGHEQYF. In DNA, the CDR3 is TGTGCCAGCAGTGACCCCGGACAGGGGGGCCACGAGCAGTACTTC.

This clone is medium-sized by share. This chain connects TRBV7-2 to TRBJ1-2, with D tentatively TRBD1 (5 bases). V was shortened by 4 bases and J by 2 bases, with 17 bases between the two germline ends. This CDR3 is built from 16 residues. Germline V CDR1 and CDR2: SGHTA, FQGNSA. CDR3 coding DNA: TGTGCCAGCAGCTCACGGGACGCCGGGACGAACTATGGCTACACCTTC. Protein: CASSSRDAGTNYGYTF.

The gene calls are TRBV4-3 and TRBJ2-1; a possible D gene is TRBD2 (6 bases). Germline assignment: CDR1 LGHNA and CDR2 YSLEER. The CDR3 extends over 16 amino acids. Trimming pared 0 bases from V and 2 bases from J, leaving 11 bases between. The CDR3 DNA reads as TGCGCCAGCAGCCAAGATCTCGGCGGGGCCTACAATGAGCAGTTCTTC. This codes for CASSQDLGGAYNEQFF.

The chain links TRBV27 to TRBJ2-7, with a weak D call TRBD1 (6 bases). This CDR3 spans 14 amino acids. V lost 4 bases and J 2 bases, leaving 12 bases between the germline ends. Germline V lookup: CDR1 MNHEY, CDR2 SMNVEV (reference sequence). CDR3 loop: CASSYQDSPYEQYF. The CDR3 nucleotides are TGTGCCAGCAGTTACCAGGACAGCCCCTACGAGCAGTACTTC.

The CDR3 DNA reads TGTGCCAGTAGTATAGATTCCGGGTATGGCAATGAAAAACTGTTTTTT. It translates to CASSIDSGYGNEKLFF. The chain combines TRBV19 with TRBJ1-4; D unresolved. CDR1 LNHDA and CDR2 SQIVND come from the germline V gene (reference sequence). With 0 bases removed from V and 5 bases from J, the gap between germline ends came to 13 bases. There are 16 residues in the CDR3.

The chain joins TRBV7-9 to TRBJ1-5; D is unresolved. V was pared by 4 bases and J by 4 bases, with 14 bases between. This CDR3 has 15 amino acids. The germline V gene has CDR1 SEHNR and CDR2 FQNEAQ (reference sequence). This CDR3 is CASSSQGNRNQPQHF. The CDR3 DNA reads as TGTGCCAGCAGCTCGCAAGGGAATAGGAATCAGCCCCAGCATTTT.

The gene calls are TRBV14 and TRBJ1-2, with D tentatively TRBD1 (5 bases). With 4 bases removed from V and 4 bases from J, the gap between germline ends came to 13 bases. The CDR3 consists of 14 residues. Looked up from germline, CDR1 is SGHDN and CDR2 is FVKESK. CDR3 nucleotide sequence: TGTGCCAGCAGCCGCACGGGACTGCCCTATGGCTACACCTTC. Protein: CASSRTGLPYGYTF. Drawing the rest from reference TRBV14 and TRBJ1-2, the complete variable domain is EAGVTQFPSHSVIEKGQTVTLRCDPISGHDNLYWYRRVMGKEIKFLLHFVKESKQDESGMPNNRFLAERTGGTYSTLKVQPAELEDSGVYFCASSRTGLPYGYTFGSGTRLTVV.

The rearrangement uses TRBV9 and TRBJ1-3, with TRBD1 matching over 9 bases. This CDR3 is 16 amino acids long. Germline loops: CDR1 SGDLS, CDR2 YYNGEE. J gave up 3 bases and V 1 base, and 5 bases lay outside the gene matches. The CDR3 reads CASSVFATGGGNTIYF. As DNA, the CDR3 is TGTGCCAGCAGCGTATTTGCGACAGGGGGTGGAAACACCATATATTTT.

This sequence joins TRBV11-3 and TRBJ2-4; TRBD2 is a possible D gene (5 bases). CDR1 and CDR2 from the germline V gene are SGHNT and YENEEA. V was clipped by 5 bases and J by 7 bases, with 15 bases between them. The CDR3 sequence is 14 residues long. The CDR3 DNA follows: TGTGCCAGCAGCCCCCACGGAGGTGTTAACATTCAGTACTTC. Translated, it gives CASSPHGGVNIQYF.

This clone has a single count. The chain carries TRBV12-3 or TRBV12-4 and TRBJ1-2; D is perhaps TRBD1 (6 bases). Deletions cut 3 bases from V and 8 bases from J, with 13 bases between. CDR3 length: 13 amino acids. The CDR3 DNA reads as TGTGCCAGCAGTTTTTGGGGGCCTGGGGGCTACACCTTC. It encodes CASSFWGPGGYTF.

The rearrangement uses TRBV27 and TRBJ1-5, with 10 positions matching TRBD1. Germline assignment: CDR1 MNHEY and CDR2 SMNVEV (reference sequence). V gave up 2 bases and J gave up 5 bases; unmatched junction bases: 3. The CDR3 covers 15 residues. Here the CDR3 reads CASSLVGQGDQPQHF. CDR3 coding DNA: TGTGCCAGCAGTTTAGTCGGACAGGGGGATCAGCCCCAGCATTTT.